This T cell receptor (beta chain) was found in a study of tumor-infiltrating lymphocytes in primary liver carcinoma. Study-wide background: Productive TCRbeta read counts per sample ran from roughly 3.6 to 7.1 million and were similar across tissue types.

cDNA specific to TCR beta was made from around 470 ng of total RNA, with a constant-region primer employed for priming. The TCR beta library was amplified through three nested multiplex PCR rounds in a modified ARM-PCR procedure. Forward primers for TRBV1-TRBV30 and a C-beta reverse primer served the first two PCR rounds, at approximately 10 cycles each. TCRdb processed the multiplex PCR reads anew with MiXCR; each CDR3 protein has one entry. There are 47,000 or so distinct CDR3 sequences in the sample; about three quarters occur only once, and about a quarter lies in the top ten. Study findings and constraints: Blood had a significantly lower top-250-clone fraction than tumors did (p = 0.039).

The source material, roughly 18-32 mg of unsorted bulk tissue, was used to co-extract RNA and DNA. Remarks on this clonotype: Its antigen is not known.

J was trimmed by 2 bases and V by 8 bases; bases with no gene match: 4. The CDR3 length is 13 residues. Germline V gene sequence: CDR1 LNHDA, CDR2 SQIVND (reference sequence). The receptor was isolated from a man aged 40-50 years with primary liver carcinoma and hepatitis B virus infection. The chain has TRBV19 and TRBJ1-2; 8 positions agree with TRBD1. The material sequenced was liver tumor tissue from sampling region 3. The sample's subset: tumor region T3, left-lateral pole. The CDR3: CASSRDRNYGYTF. As DNA, the CDR3 is TGTGCCAGTTCCCGGGACAGGAACTATGGCTACACCTTC.